This passage covers 29 T cell receptor beta chains from one sample sequenced in a study of blood T cells in healthy people across ages. A J-beta primer mix and a sample-barcoded 5' primer were used in a second PCR of about 7 to 11 cycles. TCRdb processed the 5' RACE reads anew with MiXCR; each CDR3 protein has one entry. Of roughly 790,000 distinct CDR3 sequences in the sample, around 40% were seen once. Specimen: blood. The receptors stem from a woman aged 55-70 years in good health.

Only a few counts were recorded for this clonotype. V usage is TRBV24-1 and J usage is TRBJ2-3, with a possible D match to TRBD2 (6 bases). The length of the CDR3 is 20 residues. Per germline, CDR1 KGHDR and CDR2 SFDVKD. V was shortened by 0 bases and J by 2 bases, with 23 bases between the two germline ends. The CDR3 bases are TGTGCCACCAGTGATTTGGTCAGGGCGGCTTCGGGGAGGCCCACAGATACGCAGTATTTT. It is translated as CATSDLVRAASGRPTDTQYF.

V usage is TRBV5-1 and J usage is TRBJ2-2; D perhaps matches TRBD1 (5 bases). Germline V lookup: CDR1 SGHRS, CDR2 YFSETQ. The CDR3 is 17 residues long. Trimming took off 1 base at V and 0 bases at J, with 13 bases between the two ends. This chain's CDR3 is CASSLLGQDANTGELFF. The CDR3 DNA reads TGCGCCAGCAGCTTGCTGGGGCAAGACGCGAACACCGGGGAGCTGTTTTTT.

The chain carries TRBV12-3 or TRBV12-4 and TRBJ1-1; no firm D call. Trimming stripped 3 bases from V and 6 bases from J, with 14 bases between. The CDR3 runs to 14 residues. CDR3 sequence reads: CASSFRPRNAEAFF. Written as DNA, the CDR3 is TGTGCCAGCAGTTTTAGGCCCCGAAACGCTGAAGCTTTCTTT.

This clonotype was counted only a few times. The J gene is TRBJ2-3, the V gene TRBV18; TRBD2 is a possible D gene (5 bases). V was shortened by 3 bases and J by 4 bases, with 14 bases between the two germline ends. The CDR3 loop spans 15 amino acids. The germline V gene encodes CDR1 KGHSH and CDR2 LQKENI. The CDR3 DNA reads TGTGCCAGCTCACCGAGGGCTGATCGTCCAGATACGCAGTATTTT. The encoded protein is CASSPRADRPDTQYF.

The V and J genes are TRBV28 and TRBJ1-2; D gene ambiguous. Germline V gives CDR1 MDHEN, CDR2 SYDVKM. This CDR3 contains 12 residues. Between the trimmed V and J ends, which lost 4 bases and 4 bases, there was a span of 7 bases. CDR3 protein: CASSSPPYGYTF. The DNA for the CDR3 is TGTGCCAGCAGTTCCCCGCCCTATGGCTACACCTTC.

The chain has TRBV5-6 and TRBJ2-1; either TRBD1 or TRBD2 may fit D (5 bases each). Looked up from germline, CDR1 is SGHDT and CDR2 is YYEEEE. This CDR3 is 12 amino acids long. The germline V and J ends were trimmed by 2 bases and 10 bases, with 10 bases remaining between them. As DNA, the CDR3 is TGTGCCAGCAGCTTCCGGGGCCGCGAGCAGTTCTTC. The encoded protein is CASSFRGREQFF. The whole variable domain, remainder taken from reference TRBV5-6 and TRBJ2-1, is DAGVTQSPTHLIKTRGQQVTLRCSPKSGHDTVSWYQQALGQGPQFIFQYYEEEERQRGNFPDRFSGHQFPNYSSELNVNALLLGDSALYLCASSFRGREQFFGPGTRLTVL.

This clonotype has only one observation. V and J are TRBV5-6 and TRBJ2-5, with D uncertain. The CDR3 is 15 amino acids. V was clipped by 2 bases and J by 0 bases, with 11 bases between them. Germline V gene lookup returns CDR1 SGHDT and CDR2 YYEEEE. The CDR3 region is CASSLYQMYQETQYF. CDR3 bases: TGTGCCAGCAGCTTATATCAAATGTACCAAGAGACCCAGTACTTC.

This clonotype was counted many times. The chain links TRBV7-3 to TRBJ2-1; 8 positions match TRBD1. J lost 3 bases, V lost 1 base, and 11 bases had no gene match. The CDR3 runs 18 residues. Germline CDR1 reads SGHTA; CDR2 reads FQGTGA. The CDR3 sequence: CASSLKGFGTGGYNEQFF. In nucleotides, the CDR3 is TGTGCCAGCAGCTTAAAGGGGTTTGGGACAGGCGGCTACAATGAGCAGTTCTTC. Variable domain in full (rest from reference TRBV7-3 and TRBJ2-1): GAGVSQTPSNKVTEKGKYVELRCDPISGHTALYWYRQSLGQGPEFLIYFQGTGAADDSGLPNDRFFAVRPEGSVSTLKIQRTERGDSAVYLCASSLKGFGTGGYNEQFFGPGTRLTVL.

In the case of this clonotype: This sequence may be a read error, since a much larger clone differs from it by one base. The chain recombines TRBV4-3 with TRBJ2-7; possible D gene TRBD1, 5 bases. The CDR3 length is 16 residues. Germline V gene data show CDR1 as LGHNA and CDR2 as YSLEER. CDR3 sequence: CAGSQEHSQVSYEQYF. Here the CDR3 DNA reads TGCGCCGGCAGCCAAGAGCATTCACAGGTCTCCTACGAGCAGTACTTC.

The CDR3 DNA reads TGCGCCAGCAGCTTGGATTTCAGCGGGAGGGGCGAGCAGTTCTTC. It encodes CASSLDFSGRGEQFF. This chain links TRBV5-1 with TRBJ2-1, with 10 nucleotides matching TRBD2. With V trimmed by 0 bases and J by 10 bases, 7 bases remained unmatched. Germline assignment: CDR1 SGHRS and CDR2 YFSETQ. The CDR3 loop spans 15 amino acids.

There are many counts of this clonotype. The rearrangement uses TRBV5-1 and TRBJ2-1, with 10 nucleotides matching TRBD1. The V gene end was trimmed by 0 bases and the J gene end by 8 bases; junction bases not matched to a gene: 11. This CDR3 contains 17 residues. CDR1 is SGHRS, CDR2 YFSETQ, per germline. The CDR3 DNA is TGCGCCAGCAGCTTGGTTGCGAGGGGACAGGGGATCGATGAGCAGTTCTTC. It translates to CASSLVARGQGIDEQFF.

The chain couples TRBV11-2 to TRBJ2-5; 9 bases fit TRBD2. This CDR3 contains 15 residues. Trimming at V came to 2 bases and at J to 11 bases, leaving 12 bases not matched to a gene. Germline CDR1 and CDR2: SGHAT and FQNNGV. CDR3 protein: CASSLYASGANEQYF. CDR3 DNA: TGTGCCAGCAGCTTATACGCTAGCGGGGCTAATGAGCAGTACTTC.

The genes are TRBV11-2 and TRBJ2-3, with D tentatively TRBD1 (6 bases). V was shortened by 3 bases and J by 0 bases, with 13 bases between the two germline ends. There are 16 residues in the CDR3. Germline CDR1 and CDR2: SGHAT and FQNNGV. The CDR3 region has the DNA TGTGCCAGCAGCTTTAAAGGACAGAAAAGCACAGATACGCAGTATTTT. This sequence encodes CASSFKGQKSTDTQYF.

This clonotype was found once. The chain recombines TRBV24-1 with TRBJ2-2; TRBD2 might be the D (6 bases). V lost 1 base and J lost 6, with 8 bases in between. In germline, CDR1 is KGHDR, CDR2 SFDVKD. There are 14 residues in the CDR3. CDR3 residues: CATSDFRRAGELFF. As DNA, the CDR3 is TGTGCCACCAGTGATTTTAGGAGGGCCGGGGAGCTGTTTTTT.

The J gene is TRBJ1-2, the V gene TRBV7-9; D may be TRBD1 (5 bases). CDR1 and CDR2 (germline): SEHNR, FQNEAQ (reference sequence). V lost 1 base to trimming and J lost 8 bases, with 11 bases between them. The CDR3 is made up of 13 amino acids. The CDR3 reads CASSLELGRGYTF. Here the CDR3 DNA reads TGTGCCAGCAGCTTAGAGCTGGGGCGGGGCTACACCTTC. Using reference TRBV7-9 and TRBJ1-2 for the parts outside the CDR3, the full variable domain is DTGVSQNPRHKITKRGQNVTFRCDPISEHNRLYWYRQTLGQGPEFLTYFQNEAQLEKSRLLSDRFSAERPKGSFSTLEIQRTEQGDSAMYLCASSLELGRGYTFGSGTRLTVV.

This clonotype has at least ten counts. The chain combines TRBV7-9 with TRBJ2-1, with 12 nucleotides matching TRBD2. Germline assignment: CDR1 SEHNR and CDR2 FQNEAQ (reference sequence). This CDR3 contains 14 residues. V lost 2 bases to trimming and J lost 7 bases; unmatched junction nucleotides: 0. CDR3 nucleotide sequence: TGTGCCAGCAGCTTAACTAGCGGGGGGAATGAGCAGTTCTTC. Amino acid sequence: CASSLTSGGNEQFF.

This chain links TRBV15 with TRBJ2-5, with unresolved D. Trimming shortened V by 3 bases and J by 2 bases, and 10 bases separated the two germline ends. Germline loops: CDR1 LNHNV, CDR2 YYDKDF (reference sequence). CDR3 length: 14 amino acids. CDR3 DNA sequence: TGTGCCACCAGCAGCAGAGATGGGCAAGAGACCCAGTACTTC. Its protein product is CATSSRDGQETQYF.

This clonotype appeared a few times. This chain joins TRBV2 and TRBJ2-1; 9 bases match TRBD1. Germline V CDR1 and CDR2: SNHLY, FYNNEI. V lost 5 bases, J lost 15 bases, and 5 bases stayed unmatched. This CDR3 comprises 11 residues. CDR3 residues: CASSRGTGRFF. The CDR3 DNA sequence: TGTGCCAGCAGTAGGGGGACAGGGAGGTTCTTC.

This clonotype was recorded a few times. The rearrangement uses TRBV20-1 and TRBJ1-6; 9 bases map to TRBD1. The length of the CDR3 is 14 residues. CDR1 is DFQATT, CDR2 SNEGSKA, per germline (reference sequence). With V trimmed by 0 bases and J by 14 bases, 8 bases remained unmatched. The CDR3 coding sequence is TGCAGTGCTAGAGATCCCGGACAGGGGCCAACCCTCCACTTT. Its translation: CSARDPGQGPTLHF.

DNA of the CDR3: TGTGCCAGCAGCTCCGCCAGGGCGGTCTACAATGAGCAGTTCTTC. Its protein is CASSSARAVYNEQFF. The chain joins TRBV7-2 to TRBJ2-1; the D gene is possibly TRBD1 (5 bases). CDR1 SGHTA and CDR2 FQGNSA come from the germline V gene. CDR3 length: 15 amino acids. V lost 4 bases to trimming and J lost 3 bases, with 13 bases between them.

This clonotype was counted only a few times. The chain joins TRBV7-9 to TRBJ1-1; D uncertain. CDR3 size: 14 residues. Germline CDR1 SEHNR, CDR2 FQNEAQ (reference sequence). V was shortened by 3 bases and J by 6 bases, with 14 bases between the two germline ends. The CDR3 sequence is CASSFNQGDSEAFF. CDR3 nucleotides: TGTGCCAGCAGCTTCAATCAAGGTGACTCTGAAGCTTTCTTT. Using reference TRBV7-9 and TRBJ1-1 for the parts outside the CDR3, the full variable domain is DTGVSQNPRHKITKRGQNVTFRCDPISEHNRLYWYRQTLGQGPEFLTYFQNEAQLEKSRLLSDRFSAERPKGSFSTLEIQRTEQGDSAMYLCASSFNQGDSEAFFGQGTRLTVV.

This clonotype was recorded once. The rearrangement joins TRBV27 to TRBJ2-1; 8 bases are shared with TRBD2. The ends lost 2 bases at V and 3 bases at J; junction bases unmatched: 6. Germline V CDR1 and CDR2: MNHEY, SMNVEV (reference sequence). CDR3 length: 16 amino acids. The CDR3 nucleotides are TGTGCCAGCAGTTTACGGTCAGCGGGGGTCTACAATGAGCAGTTCTTC. The encoded protein is CASSLRSAGVYNEQFF.

This clonotype has only a few counts. A read error may be the cause here, since a much bigger clone is one base away. The chain joins TRBV12-3 or TRBV12-4 to TRBJ2-7; TRBD2 aligns across 14 bases. This CDR3 contains 18 residues. V was clipped by 4 bases and J by 7 bases; unmatched bases: 15. DNA for the CDR3: TGTGCCAGCAGTTCCCCCGATCTAGCGACTAGCGGGGGGGGTGAGCAGTACTTC. It codes for CASSSPDLATSGGGEQYF.

This clonotype showed up just a few times. V usage is TRBV7-3 and J usage is TRBJ1-1; tentative D call: TRBD1 (5 bases). Between the trimmed V and J ends, which lost 5 bases and 2 bases, there was a span of 12 bases. This CDR3 contains 14 residues. Germline V gene sequence: CDR1 SGHTA, CDR2 FQGTGA. In nucleotides, the CDR3 is TGTGCCAGCAGCATGGGGGGACCCAACACTGAAGCTTTCTTT. Translation: CASSMGGPNTEAFF.

The gene calls are TRBV7-2 and TRBJ2-1, with a tentative D call TRBD1 (6 bases). CDR1 is SGHTA, CDR2 FQGNSA, per germline. V shed 4 bases and J shed 12 bases, with 13 bases lying between them. The CDR3 runs 12 residues. CDR3 region: CASSSTGSRQFF. For the CDR3, the DNA is TGTGCCAGCAGCTCAACAGGGTCAAGGCAGTTCTTC.

The chain is built from TRBV12-3 or TRBV12-4 and TRBJ2-1; D is perhaps TRBD1 or TRBD2 (6 bases each). This CDR3 has 16 amino acids. Trimming pared 6 bases from V and 8 bases from J, leaving 23 bases between. In DNA, the CDR3 is TGTGCCAGCAGACCTCAGGGGTCCGCAGGAGGGGATGAGCAGTTCTTC. This gives the protein CASRPQGSAGGDEQFF.

This clonotype was seen only a few times. The chain recombines TRBV13 with TRBJ2-1; D possibly uses TRBD1 or TRBD2 (5 bases each). The CDR3 totals 17 residues. The germline V gene encodes CDR1 PRHDT and CDR2 FYEKMQ (reference sequence). V lost 4 bases and J 7 bases, leaving 23 bases between the germline ends. CDR3 sequence reads: CASSSRTTPRGKNEQFF. The CDR3 bases are TGTGCCAGCAGCTCCAGGACAACCCCACGGGGTAAAAATGAGCAGTTCTTC. The complete variable domain, with remaining parts taken from reference TRBV13 and TRBJ2-1, reads AAGVIQSPRHLIKEKRETATLKCYPIPRHDTVYWYQQGPGQDPQFLISFYEKMQSDKGSIPDRFSAQQFSDYHSELNMSSLELGDSALYFCASSSRTTPRGKNEQFFGPGTRLTVL.

The CDR3 reads CAISDGRSSYNEQFF. CDR3 DNA: TGTGCCATCAGTGATGGTCGGAGCTCCTACAATGAGCAGTTCTTC. J is TRBJ2-1 and V is TRBV10-3; the D is unclear. The germline V gene has CDR1 ENHRY and CDR2 SYGVKD. Deletions cut 3 bases from V and 0 bases from J, with 9 bases between. The CDR3 consists of 15 residues.

In this sample, this clonotype turned up a few times. This chain links TRBV27 with TRBJ2-3; 12 bases line up with TRBD2. Losses at the gene ends were 4 bases for V and 6 bases for J; bases not matched to a gene: 11. Germline-derived CDR1 and CDR2 are MNHEY and SMNVEV (reference sequence). This CDR3 comprises 17 residues. CDR3 loop: CASSSPASGRGKDTQYF. The CDR3 DNA is TGTGCCAGCAGTTCGCCAGCTAGCGGGAGGGGAAAGGATACGCAGTATTTT.